This note documents a single T cell receptor (beta chain) sequence. The CDR3 is made up of 12 amino acids. Germline trimming cut 6 bases from V and 5 bases from J; bases unmatched to any gene: 7. The germline gives CDR1 SQVTM, CDR2 ANQGSEA. The record originates from a study of blood T cell repertoires in COVID-19. Turning to the study itself: There were acute and convalescent COVID-19 samples, and they came from the United States, Italy and Spain. From T cells, B-cell-depleted T cells, or PBMCs came the material, which was cDNA or gDNA.

In the authors' methods: Reference gene primers were amplified, and this amplification served to estimate nucleated cell counts. Using immunoSEQ multiplex PCR, the repertoire was profiled, and TCRdb retains in-frame clones only, with some absent. V and J calls plus clone size are reproduced from that table; the DNA served to infer D and trimming. This table has 50,000 to 60,000 clones, about nine tenths appearing once. Sequences were obtained from peripheral blood. The chain links TRBV29-1 to TRBJ2-7, with 7 nucleotides matching TRBD1. This sequence was found in a man in his sixties with active COVID-19. In nucleotides, the CDR3 is TGCAGCGTAGGACGACAGGGACACGAGCAGTACTTC. It translates to CSVGRQGHEQYF.